This T cell receptor (beta chain) was found in a study of shared clonotypes between healthy human individuals. Generated by immunoSEQ multiplex PCR, the TCRdb table keeps only in-frame clones and is missing some. The table lists about 470,000 clones, around 79% of them singletons. This CDR3 spans 16 amino acids. The germline CDR1 and CDR2 sequences are LGHNA and YSLEER. The germline V and J ends were trimmed by 0 bases and 4 bases, with 12 bases remaining between them. This clonotype originated in a woman aged 40 to 50 in good health. Some clones in this sample may be carry-over from other donors' samples. V is TRBV4-3 and J is TRBJ2-2; tentative D call: TRBD2 (6 bases). The sequencing input was PBMCs. In DNA form, the CDR3 reads TGCGCCAGCAGCCAAGAGCGGGGACCGCTCACCGGGGAGCTGTTTTTT. It codes for CASSQERGPLTGELFF.